This T cell receptor (beta chain) stems from a study of control samples from healthy donors and cancer patients. Produced via immunoSEQ multiplex PCR; TCRdb's table is partial and in-frame only. The table lists over 80,000 clones, 79% of them singletons. The sequence was collected from a woman aged 30 to 39 in good health. The material sequenced was blood.

The DNA for the CDR3 is TGTGCCAGCAGCTTAGTTGGGGGCGGGGTTAGTTATCAGCCCCAGCATTTT. It codes for CASSLVGGGVSYQPQHF. V and J are TRBV7-2 and TRBJ1-5; D might be TRBD1 (6 bases). The germline gives CDR1 SGHTA, CDR2 FQGNSA. Trimming shortened V by 1 base and J by 5 bases, and 18 bases separated the two germline ends. The CDR3 is 17 amino acids.